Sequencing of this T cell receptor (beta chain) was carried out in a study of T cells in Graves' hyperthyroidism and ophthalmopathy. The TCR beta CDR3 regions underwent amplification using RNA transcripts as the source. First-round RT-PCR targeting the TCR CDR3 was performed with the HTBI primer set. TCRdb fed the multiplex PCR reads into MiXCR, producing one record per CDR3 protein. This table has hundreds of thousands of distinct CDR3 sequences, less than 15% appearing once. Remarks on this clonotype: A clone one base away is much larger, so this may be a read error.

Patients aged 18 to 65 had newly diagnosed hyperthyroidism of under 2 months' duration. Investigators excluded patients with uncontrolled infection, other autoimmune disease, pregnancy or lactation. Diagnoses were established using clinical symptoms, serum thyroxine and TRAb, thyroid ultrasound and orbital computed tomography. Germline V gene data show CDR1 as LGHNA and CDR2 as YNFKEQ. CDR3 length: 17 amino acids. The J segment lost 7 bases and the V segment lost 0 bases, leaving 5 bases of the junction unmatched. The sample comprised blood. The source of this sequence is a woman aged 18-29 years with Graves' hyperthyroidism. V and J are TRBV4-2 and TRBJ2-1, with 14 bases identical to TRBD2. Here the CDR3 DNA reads TGTGCCAGCAGCCAAGATCTCAGGACTAGCGGGAGGAATGAGCAGTTCTTC. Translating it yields CASSQDLRTSGRNEQFF.